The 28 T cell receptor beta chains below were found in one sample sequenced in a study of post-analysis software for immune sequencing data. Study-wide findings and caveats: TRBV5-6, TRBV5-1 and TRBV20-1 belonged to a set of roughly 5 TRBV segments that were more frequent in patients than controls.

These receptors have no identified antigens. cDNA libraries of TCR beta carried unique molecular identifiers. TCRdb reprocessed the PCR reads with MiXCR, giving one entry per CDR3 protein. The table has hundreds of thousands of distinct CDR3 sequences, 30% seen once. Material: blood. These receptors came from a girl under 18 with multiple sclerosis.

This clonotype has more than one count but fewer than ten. Here the CDR3 reads CASSPEGRTEAFF. For the CDR3, the DNA is TGCGCCAGCAGCCCCGAAGGGAGAACTGAAGCTTTCTTT. The J gene is TRBJ1-1, the V gene TRBV4-1; D ambiguous. Looked up from germline, CDR1 is MGHRA and CDR2 is YSYEKL. V gave up 4 bases and J gave up 5 bases, with 11 bases separating them. There are 13 residues in the CDR3.

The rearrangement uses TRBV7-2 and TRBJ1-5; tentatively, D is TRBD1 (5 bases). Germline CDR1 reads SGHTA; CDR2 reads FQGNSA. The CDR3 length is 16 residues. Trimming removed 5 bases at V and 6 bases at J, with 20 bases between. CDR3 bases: TGTGCCAGCAGCGAAAGGGCGGCAGGGTTTGGTCAGCCCCAGCATTTT. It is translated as CASSERAAGFGQPQHF.

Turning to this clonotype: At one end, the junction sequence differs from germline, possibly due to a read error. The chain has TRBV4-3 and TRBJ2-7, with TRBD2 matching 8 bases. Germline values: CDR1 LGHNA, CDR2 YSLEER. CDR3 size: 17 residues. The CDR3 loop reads CASGQELAEAGPYEQYF. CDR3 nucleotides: TGCGCCAGCGGCCAAGAACTAGCGGAAGCAGGTCCCTACGAGCAGTACTTC.

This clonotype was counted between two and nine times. The CDR3 loop is CASRTRSGNQPQHF. In nucleotides, the CDR3 is TGTGCCAGCAGAACACGTTCGGGCAATCAGCCCCAGCATTTT. J is TRBJ1-5 and V is TRBV27; D gene uncertain. CDR3 length: 14 amino acids. Germline lookup yields CDR1 MNHEY and CDR2 SMNVEV (reference sequence). The V and J ends lost 6 bases and 2 bases respectively, with 11 bases between them.

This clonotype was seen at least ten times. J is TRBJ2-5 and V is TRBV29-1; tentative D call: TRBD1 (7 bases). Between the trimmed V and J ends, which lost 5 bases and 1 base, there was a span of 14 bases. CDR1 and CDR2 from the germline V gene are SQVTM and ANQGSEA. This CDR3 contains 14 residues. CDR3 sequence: CSVSGGIVQETQYF. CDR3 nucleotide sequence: TGCAGCGTTTCAGGGGGGATCGTCCAAGAGACCCAGTACTTC.

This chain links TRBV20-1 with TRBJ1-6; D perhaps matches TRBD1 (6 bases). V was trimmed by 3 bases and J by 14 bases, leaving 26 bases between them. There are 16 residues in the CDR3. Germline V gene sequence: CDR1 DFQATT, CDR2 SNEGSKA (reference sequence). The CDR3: CSARDVGGRSIGSLHF. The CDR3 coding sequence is TGCAGTGCTAGGGATGTAGGGGGACGGTCGATTGGGTCCCTCCACTTT.

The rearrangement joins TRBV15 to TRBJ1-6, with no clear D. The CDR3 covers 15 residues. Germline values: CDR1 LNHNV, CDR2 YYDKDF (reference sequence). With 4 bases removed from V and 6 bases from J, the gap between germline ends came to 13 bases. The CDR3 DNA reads TGTGCCACCAGCACCGGTGAGACGGGTAATTCACCCCTCCACTTT. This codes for CATSTGETGNSPLHF.

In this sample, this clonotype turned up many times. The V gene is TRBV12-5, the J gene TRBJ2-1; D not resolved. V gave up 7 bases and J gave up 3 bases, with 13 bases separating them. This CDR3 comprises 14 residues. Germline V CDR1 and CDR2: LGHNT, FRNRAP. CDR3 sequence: CASATPDRYNEQFF. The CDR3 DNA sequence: TGTGCTAGTGCCACCCCGGATCGCTACAATGAGCAGTTCTTC.

The CDR3 coding sequence is TGTGCCAGCAGCTTAGATGATCGCGAACCCAGCAAACAAGAGACCCAGTACTTC. Encoded protein: CASSLDDREPSKQETQYF. J is TRBJ2-5 and V is TRBV7-9; D not certain. In germline, CDR1 is SEHNR, CDR2 FQNEAQ (reference sequence). The CDR3 sequence is 18 residues long. The V and J ends lost 1 base and 2 bases respectively, with 20 bases between them.

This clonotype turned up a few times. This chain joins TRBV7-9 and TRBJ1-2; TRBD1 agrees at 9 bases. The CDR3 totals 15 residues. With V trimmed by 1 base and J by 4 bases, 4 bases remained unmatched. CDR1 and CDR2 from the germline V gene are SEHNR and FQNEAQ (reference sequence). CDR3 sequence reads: CASSLDTGGSYGYTF. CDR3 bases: TGTGCCAGCAGCTTAGATACAGGGGGCTCCTATGGCTACACCTTC.

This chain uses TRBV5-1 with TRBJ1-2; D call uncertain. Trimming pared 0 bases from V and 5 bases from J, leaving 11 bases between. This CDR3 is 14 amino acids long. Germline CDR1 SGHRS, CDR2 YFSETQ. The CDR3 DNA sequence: TGCGCCAGCAGCTTGGATCAGGACGGGTATGGCTACACCTTC. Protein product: CASSLDQDGYGYTF.

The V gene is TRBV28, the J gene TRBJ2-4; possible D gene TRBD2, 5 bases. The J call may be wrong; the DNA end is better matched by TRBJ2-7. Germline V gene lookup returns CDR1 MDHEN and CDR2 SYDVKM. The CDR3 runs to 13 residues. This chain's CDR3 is CASSFAGEHEQYF. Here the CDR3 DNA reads TGTGCCAGCAGTTTCGCCGGGGAACACGAGCAGTACTTC.

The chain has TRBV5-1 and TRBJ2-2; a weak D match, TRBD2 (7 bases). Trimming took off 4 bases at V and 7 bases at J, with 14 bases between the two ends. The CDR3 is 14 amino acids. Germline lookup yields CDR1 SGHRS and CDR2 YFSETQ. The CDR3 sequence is CASSARGASGELFF. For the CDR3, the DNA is TGCGCCAGCAGCGCACGGGGGGCGAGCGGGGAGCTGTTTTTT.

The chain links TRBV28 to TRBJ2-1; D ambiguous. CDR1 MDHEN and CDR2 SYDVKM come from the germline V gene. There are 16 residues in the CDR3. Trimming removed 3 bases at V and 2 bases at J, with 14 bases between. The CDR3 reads CASSLAVIPTYNEQFF. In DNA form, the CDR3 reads TGTGCCAGCAGTTTGGCGGTCATCCCGACCTACAATGAGCAGTTCTTC.

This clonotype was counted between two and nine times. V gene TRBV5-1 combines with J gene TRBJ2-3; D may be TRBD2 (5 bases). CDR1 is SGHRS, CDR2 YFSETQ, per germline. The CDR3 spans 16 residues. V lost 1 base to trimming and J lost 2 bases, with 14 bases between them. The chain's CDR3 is CASSLNGLNPTDTQYF. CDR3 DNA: TGCGCCAGCAGCTTGAATGGACTTAACCCCACAGATACGCAGTATTTT.

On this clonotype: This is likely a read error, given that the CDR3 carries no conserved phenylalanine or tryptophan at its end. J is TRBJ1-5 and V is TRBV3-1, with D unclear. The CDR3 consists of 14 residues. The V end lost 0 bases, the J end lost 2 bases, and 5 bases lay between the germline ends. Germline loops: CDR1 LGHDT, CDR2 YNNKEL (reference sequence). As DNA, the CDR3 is TGTGCCAGCAGCCAAGAAACAGGCAATCAGCCCCAGCATTTG. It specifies CASSQETGNQPQHL.

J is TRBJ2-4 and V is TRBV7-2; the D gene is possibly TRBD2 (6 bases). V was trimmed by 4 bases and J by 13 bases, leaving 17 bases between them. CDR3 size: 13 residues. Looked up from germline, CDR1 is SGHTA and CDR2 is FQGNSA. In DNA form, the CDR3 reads TGTGCCAGCAGCTGGGGACTGGACCTGCGGCAGTACTTC. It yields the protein CASSWGLDLRQYF.

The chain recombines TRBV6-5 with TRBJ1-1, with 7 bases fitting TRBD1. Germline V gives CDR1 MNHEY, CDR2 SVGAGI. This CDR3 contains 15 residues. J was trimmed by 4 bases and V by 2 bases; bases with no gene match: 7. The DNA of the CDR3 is TGTGCCAGCAGTTACCGACAGGGAGTTGGCACTGAAGCTTTCTTT. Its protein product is CASSYRQGVGTEAFF.

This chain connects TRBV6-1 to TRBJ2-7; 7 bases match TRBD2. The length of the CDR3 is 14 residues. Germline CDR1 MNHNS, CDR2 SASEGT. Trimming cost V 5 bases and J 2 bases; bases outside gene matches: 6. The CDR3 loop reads CASSSRTSTYEQYF. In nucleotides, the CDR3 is TGTGCCAGCAGTTCCCGGACTAGTACCTACGAGCAGTACTTC.

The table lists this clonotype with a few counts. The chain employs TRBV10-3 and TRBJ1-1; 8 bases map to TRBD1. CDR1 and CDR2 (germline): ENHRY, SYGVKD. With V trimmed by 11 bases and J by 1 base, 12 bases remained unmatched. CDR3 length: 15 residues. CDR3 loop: CASYRAGTGNTEAFF. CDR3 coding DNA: TGTGCCTCCTACCGGGCCGGGACAGGGAACACTGAAGCTTTCTTT.

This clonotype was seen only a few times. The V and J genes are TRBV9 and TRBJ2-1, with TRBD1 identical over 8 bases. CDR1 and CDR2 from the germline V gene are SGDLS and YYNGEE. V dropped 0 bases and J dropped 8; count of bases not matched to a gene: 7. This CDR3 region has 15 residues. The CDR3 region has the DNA TGTGCCAGCAGCGTAGCTGGCAGGGGGCGAGATGAGCAGTTCTTC. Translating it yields CASSVAGRGRDEQFF.

The CDR3 DNA reads TGCGCCAGCAGCCAGGCTCTGCGGCTAGAGACCCAGTACTTC. Translation: CASSQALRLETQYF. The gene calls are TRBV4-1 and TRBJ2-5; no clear D gene. The CDR3 length is 14 residues. CDR1 and CDR2 from the germline V gene are MGHRA and YSYEKL. V dropped 3 bases and J dropped 4 bases, with 12 bases sitting between them.

The CDR3 DNA reads as TGCGCCAGCAGCCCTATCCCTACAGGGACTGGGGCCAACGTCCTGACTTTC. Translation: CASSPIPTGTGANVLTF. V and J are TRBV4-1 and TRBJ2-6, with D perhaps TRBD1 (6 bases). The germline V gene encodes CDR1 MGHRA and CDR2 YSYEKL. This CDR3 is built from 17 residues. Trimming stripped 4 bases from V and 2 bases from J, with 15 bases between.

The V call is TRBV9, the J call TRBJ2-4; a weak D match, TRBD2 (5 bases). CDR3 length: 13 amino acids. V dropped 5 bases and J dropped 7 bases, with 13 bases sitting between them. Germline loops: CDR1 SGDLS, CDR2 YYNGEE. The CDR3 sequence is CASRRGPENIQYF. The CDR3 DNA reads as TGTGCCAGCAGACGAGGGCCGGAGAACATTCAGTACTTC. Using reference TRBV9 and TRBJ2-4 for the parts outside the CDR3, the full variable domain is DSGVTQTPKHLITATGQRVTLRCSPRSGDLSVYWYQQSLDQGLQFLIQYYNGEERAKGNILERFSAQQFPDLHSELNLSSLELGDSALYFCASRRGPENIQYFGAGTRLSVL.

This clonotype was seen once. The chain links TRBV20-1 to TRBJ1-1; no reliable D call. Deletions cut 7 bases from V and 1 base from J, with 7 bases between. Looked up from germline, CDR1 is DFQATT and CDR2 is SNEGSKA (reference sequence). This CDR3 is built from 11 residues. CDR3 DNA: TGCAGTGGACATCGGAACACTGAAGCTTTCTTT. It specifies CSGHRNTEAFF.

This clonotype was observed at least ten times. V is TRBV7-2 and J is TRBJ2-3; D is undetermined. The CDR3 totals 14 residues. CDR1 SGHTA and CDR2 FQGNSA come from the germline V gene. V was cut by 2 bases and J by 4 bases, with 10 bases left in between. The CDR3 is CASSLSRPPDTQYF. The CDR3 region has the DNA TGTGCCAGCAGCTTAAGCCGTCCCCCAGATACGCAGTATTTT.

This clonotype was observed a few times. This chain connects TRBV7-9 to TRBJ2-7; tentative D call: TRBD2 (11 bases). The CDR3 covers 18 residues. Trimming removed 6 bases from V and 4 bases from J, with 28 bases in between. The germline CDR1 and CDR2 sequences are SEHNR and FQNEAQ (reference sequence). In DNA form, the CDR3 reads TGTGCCAGCAGTAGGGACAGGGGAATGACTAGCGGGAAGTACGAGCAGTACTTC. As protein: CASSRDRGMTSGKYEQYF.

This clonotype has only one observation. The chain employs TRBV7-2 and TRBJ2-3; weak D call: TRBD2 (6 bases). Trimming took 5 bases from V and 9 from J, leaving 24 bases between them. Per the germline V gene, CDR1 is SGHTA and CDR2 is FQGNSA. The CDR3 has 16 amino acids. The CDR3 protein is CASSTPTSLQHGTQYF. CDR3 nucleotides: TGTGCCAGCAGCACCCCGACTAGTCTCCAGCACGGGACGCAGTATTTT.